The 23 T cell receptor beta chains below were found in one sample sequenced in a study of regulatory T cells in long-lasting Graves disease. CDR3-region Arm-PCR and iRepertoire HTBI primers produced the TCR beta libraries. From the multiplex PCR reads, TCRdb called clonotypes with MiXCR, one entry per CDR3 protein. This table has roughly 350,000 distinct CDR3 sequences, 15% to 20% appearing once. Time point described: newly diagnosed GD, antithyroid drugs for less than 3 months. Making the TCR library involved RNA that had been extracted from PBMCs. The same data also contributed to another study, on T cells in Graves' hyperthyroidism and ophthalmopathy.

Sequencing was performed on peripheral blood mononuclear cells (PBMCs), taken at new diagnosis, from a patient treated with antithyroid drugs. The source of these receptors is a woman aged 18 to 35 with Graves disease.

This chain links TRBV12-3 or TRBV12-4 with TRBJ2-5; 9 bases map to TRBD1. Losses at the gene ends were 3 bases for V and 3 bases for J; bases not matched to a gene: 5. The length of the CDR3 is 15 residues. The CDR3 nucleotides are TGTGCCAGCAGTTTCACAGGGGGCCATGAAGAGACCCAGTACTTC. This codes for CASSFTGGHEETQYF.

This clonotype was counted many times. V usage is TRBV12-3 or TRBV12-4 and J usage is TRBJ2-1; weak D call: TRBD2 (6 bases). The CDR3 spans 17 residues. Trimming took off 5 bases at V and 0 bases at J, with 17 bases between the two ends. The CDR3 sequence is CASSPTTGGSSYNEQFF. The CDR3 region has the DNA TGTGCCAGCAGTCCTACTACCGGGGGTAGCTCCTACAATGAGCAGTTCTTC.

This clonotype was seen a few times. The gene calls are TRBV4-2 and TRBJ1-5, with D unclear. CDR3 size: 15 residues. V was trimmed by 0 bases and J by 1 base, leaving 7 bases between them. Germline V lookup: CDR1 LGHNA, CDR2 YNFKEQ. CDR3 nucleotides: TGTGCCAGCAGCCAAGATTGGGCCAGCAATCAGCCCCAGCATTTT. Translated, it gives CASSQDWASNQPQHF.

This clonotype was recorded a few times. The chain joins TRBV29-1 to TRBJ1-3, with D tentatively TRBD1 (5 bases). There are 13 residues in the CDR3. Germline V gene lookup returns CDR1 SQVTM and CDR2 ANQGSEA. V was cut by 7 bases and J by 0 bases, with 10 bases left in between. CDR3 in DNA: TGCAGCGCCGACAGACTCTCTGGAAACACCATATATTTT. It codes for CSADRLSGNTIYF.

With respect to this clonotype: With a much larger clone just one base away, this may be a read error. The chain employs TRBV6-2 or TRBV6-3 and TRBJ2-7; 11 bases agree with TRBD2. This CDR3 is 16 amino acids long. Per germline, CDR1 MNHEY and CDR2 SVGEGT. J lost 0 bases, V lost 5 bases, and 6 bases had no gene match. CDR3 coding DNA: TGTGCCAGCAGTGAACTGACTAGCGGGGACTCCTACGAGCAGTACTTC. Translating gives CASSELTSGDSYEQYF.

This clonotype appeared a few times. The gene calls are TRBV27 and TRBJ1-5; possible D gene TRBD1, 5 bases. The CDR3 is 12 residues long. CDR1 is MNHEY, CDR2 SMNVEV, per germline (reference sequence). Trimming took off 8 bases at V and 7 bases at J, with 12 bases between the two ends. The CDR3 DNA is TGTGCCAGCTCCGGGGGGAAACAGCCCCAGCATTTT. This codes for CASSGGKQPQHF.

This clonotype was seen only a few times. CDR3 sequence: CASKQTGDNQPQHF. DNA of the CDR3: TGTGCCAGCAAACAGACAGGGGATAATCAGCCCCAGCATTTT. V gene TRBV25-1 combines with J gene TRBJ1-5, with 8 positions matching TRBD1. Germline CDR1 MGHDK, CDR2 SYGVNS. V shed 7 bases, J shed 4 bases, and the junction held 6 bases outside the gene matches. The CDR3 contains 14 residues.

This clonotype was counted at least ten times. This sequence joins TRBV7-2 and TRBJ2-1; D is perhaps TRBD2 (5 bases). Germline values: CDR1 SGHTA, CDR2 FQGNSA. V was cut by 7 bases and J by 7 bases, with 17 bases left in between. CDR3 length equals 14 residues. CDR3 residues: CASTGPGYTNEQFF. For the CDR3, the DNA is TGTGCCAGCACCGGACCGGGATATACAAATGAGCAGTTCTTC.

This clonotype was observed a few times. The CDR3 loop reads CASSLSGRVGDTQYF. CDR3 nucleotide sequence: TGTGCCAGCAGCCTTAGCGGGAGGGTTGGAGATACGCAGTATTTT. V gene TRBV6-1 combines with J gene TRBJ2-3; TRBD2 matches at 11 bases. The CDR3 runs to 15 residues. The germline gives CDR1 MNHNS, CDR2 SASEGT. Losses at the gene ends were 6 bases for V and 5 bases for J; bases not matched to a gene: 7.

The rearrangement uses TRBV24-1 and TRBJ2-7; the match to TRBD2 covers 7 bases. Losses at the gene ends were 11 bases for V and 3 bases for J; bases not matched to a gene: 9. Germline CDR1 reads KGHDR; CDR2 reads SFDVKD. The CDR3 has 13 amino acids. CDR3 protein: CAMEGGRHYEQYF. The DNA for the CDR3 is TGTGCCATGGAGGGCGGGAGACACTACGAGCAGTACTTC.

The chain links TRBV19 to TRBJ1-5; D is undetermined. V was clipped by 8 bases and J by 4 bases, with 18 bases between them. The CDR3 sequence is 15 residues long. Germline V lookup: CDR1 LNHDA, CDR2 SQIVND (reference sequence). The CDR3 DNA sequence: TGTGCCAGTTTGGATAGTGGACTGTCAAATCAGCCCCAGCATTTT. The encoded protein is CASLDSGLSNQPQHF.

The chain couples TRBV10-3 to TRBJ1-4, with D tentatively TRBD1 (5 bases). Trimming took off 6 bases at V and 8 bases at J, with 13 bases between the two ends. Germline V CDR1 and CDR2: ENHRY, SYGVKD. CDR3 length: 13 amino acids. The CDR3 region has the DNA TGTGCCATCAGCGCCATCAGGGACGAAAAACTGTTTTTT. Its translation: CAISAIRDEKLFF.

This clonotype was detected many times. The CDR3 DNA follows: TGTGCCAGCAGCAAGGGACAGGGGGTGAATAGCAATCAGCCCCAGCATTTT. Amino acids: CASSKGQGVNSNQPQHF. The chain carries TRBV12-3 or TRBV12-4 and TRBJ1-5; 11 positions match TRBD1. The CDR3 is made up of 17 amino acids. The V and J ends lost 6 bases and 0 bases, in that order; junction bases with no gene match: 7.

V is TRBV27 and J is TRBJ1-2, with 7 nucleotides matching TRBD1. V gave up 6 bases and J gave up 5 bases; unmatched junction bases: 6. The CDR3 is made up of 13 amino acids. Germline CDR1 reads MNHEY; CDR2 reads SMNVEV (reference sequence). The CDR3 loop reads CASRGTAVYGYTF. CDR3 in DNA: TGTGCCAGCAGGGGGACAGCTGTGTATGGCTACACCTTC.

This clonotype was seen at least ten times. V and J are TRBV5-1 and TRBJ2-2, with 12 bases fitting TRBD2. The V gene's germline CDR1 is SGHRS and CDR2 YFSETQ. The CDR3 extends over 15 amino acids. V shed 3 bases and J 8 bases; nucleotides not matched to a gene: 5. CDR3 DNA sequence: TGCGCCAGCAGCTCGCGACTAGCGGGAGCTGGGGAGCTGTTTTTT. Its protein product is CASSSRLAGAGELFF.

The V call is TRBV9, the J call TRBJ2-7, with 7 bases fitting TRBD2. CDR3 length: 15 residues. V shed 2 bases, J shed 2 bases, and the junction held 7 bases outside the gene matches. CDR1 is SGDLS and CDR2 is YYNGEE in the germline V gene. CDR3 in DNA: TGTGCCAGCAGCGTTTCGGCTAGCGGAACCTACGAGCAGTACTTC. Translating it yields CASSVSASGTYEQYF.

This clonotype was picked up many times. The V call is TRBV10-3, the J call TRBJ1-1; D might be TRBD1 (5 bases). This CDR3 is 13 amino acids long. In germline, CDR1 is ENHRY, CDR2 SYGVKD. V was pared by 7 bases and J by 2 bases, with 11 bases between. This chain's CDR3 is CAINRQTNTEAFF. CDR3 nucleotides: TGTGCCATCAACAGACAGACCAACACTGAAGCTTTCTTT.

This clonotype was counted ten times or more. This sequence joins TRBV5-1 and TRBJ2-3, with D perhaps TRBD1 (5 bases). V was trimmed by 0 bases and J by 5 bases, leaving 13 bases between them. CDR1 is SGHRS, CDR2 YFSETQ, per germline. The CDR3 contains 15 residues. The CDR3 coding sequence is TGCGCCAGCAGCTTGGTTTCTAGTAGGGGAGATACGCAGTATTTT. Its protein is CASSLVSSRGDTQYF.

In this sample, this clonotype turned up once. A much larger clone differs by one base, so this may be a read error. The J gene is TRBJ2-7, the V gene TRBV5-5, with D possibly being TRBD2 (7 bases). The CDR3 has 16 amino acids. Germline CDR1 SGHKS, CDR2 YYEKEE (reference sequence). This chain's CDR3 is CASSLGPGGRSYEQHF. As DNA, the CDR3 is TGTGCCAGCAGCTTGGGGCCCGGGGGGCGGTCCTACGAGCAGCACTTC.

Of note for this clonotype: Germline is not matched at one junction end, which may reflect a read error. The chain is built from TRBV6-2 or TRBV6-3 and TRBJ2-7; weak D call: TRBD1 (5 bases). CDR3 length: 16 residues. Germline CDR1 reads MNHEY; CDR2 reads SVGEGT. CDR3 coding DNA: TGTGCCAGCAGGGCCCGACACCCTGGGGCGTCCTACGAGCGGTACTTC. This translates into CASRARHPGASYERYF.

In its sample, this clonotype was seen many times. This chain links TRBV20-1 with TRBJ2-7; D possibly corresponds to TRBD2 (6 bases). Germline V gene data show CDR1 as DFQATT and CDR2 as SNEGSKA (reference sequence). Trimming cost V 6 bases and J 3 bases, with 18 bases left between them. This CDR3 is built from 14 residues. The CDR3 DNA reads TGCAGTGCGCGGTGGGGGGAGGCCATCTACGAGCAGTACTTC. This sequence encodes CSARWGEAIYEQYF.

This clonotype was recorded at least ten times. J is TRBJ2-2 and V is TRBV28; D unclear. The germline gives CDR1 MDHEN, CDR2 SYDVKM. The CDR3 has 16 residues. The V gene lost 6 bases and the J gene lost 2 bases, with 16 bases spanning the gap. The CDR3 DNA sequence: TGTGCCAGCAGATACCTCCGCGCCAGTAACACCGGGGAGCTGTTTTTT. Protein sequence: CASRYLRASNTGELFF. Full variable domain (outside the CDR3, taken from reference TRBV28 and TRBJ2-2): DVKVTQSSRYLVKRTGEKVFLECVQDMDHENMFWYRQDPGLGLRLIYFSYDVKMKEKGDIPEGYSVSREKKERFSLILESASTNQTSMYLCASRYLRASNTGELFFGEGSRLTVL.

This clonotype was detected many times. V gene TRBV20-1 combines with J gene TRBJ2-3; 13 positions match TRBD2. There are 17 residues in the CDR3. V lost 6 bases and J lost 3; bases outside the gene matches: 12. Germline values: CDR1 DFQATT, CDR2 SNEGSKA (reference sequence). CDR3 in DNA: TGCAGTGCCAGTCCACTAGCGGGGGGGGCCTGGACAGATACGCAGTATTTT. Protein product: CSASPLAGGAWTDTQYF.